This T cell receptor (beta chain) was profiled in a study of cytomegalovirus exposure and HLA in healthy donors. In the PCR, 60 Vbeta and 13 Jbeta primers were used. Assay used: immunoSEQ multiplex PCR; TCRdb lists only in-frame clones, some missing. The profile shows more than 95,000 clones, 60% to 80% of them singletons. CDR1 and CDR2 from the germline V gene are DFQATT and SNEGSKA (reference sequence). V shed 6 bases and J shed 7 bases, with 10 bases lying between them. This CDR3 contains 11 residues. This TCR was recovered from a man in his fifties or sixties in good health and CMV-seropositive. The sequencing sample was made of PBMCs. The V and J genes are TRBV20-1 and TRBJ2-1, with TRBD2 as a possible D gene (6 bases). CDR3 sequence: CSAGGGNEQFF. Here the CDR3 DNA reads TGCAGTGCGGGTGGGGGGAATGAGCAGTTCTTC.